Following are 22 T cell receptor beta chains from one sample sequenced in a study of blood T cells in healthy people across ages. The second PCR ran about 6 to 12 cycles with a sample-barcoded 5' primer and J-beta primers. TCRdb re-derived calls from the 5' RACE reads in MiXCR, one entry per CDR3 protein. The data show 750,000 or so distinct CDR3 sequences, about 25% seen once. This sample was also put to use in a study of T cells of mothers and their children.

The sequenced sample was blood. The receptor source for this set is a boy aged 5 to 17 in good health.

This clonotype has more than one count but fewer than ten. V is TRBV4-1 and J is TRBJ2-7; 14 bases agree with TRBD2. This CDR3 region has 17 residues. The V segment lost 2 bases and the J segment 4 bases; nucleotides outside the gene matches: 7. CDR1 is MGHRA, CDR2 YSYEKL, per germline. The CDR3: CASSQNIGTSGSYEQYF. CDR3 nucleotides: TGCGCCAGCAGCCAAAATATTGGGACTAGCGGGAGTTACGAGCAGTACTTC.

This clonotype turned up a few times. The chain joins TRBV7-2 to TRBJ2-5; 9 bases line up with TRBD2. Trimming took 1 base from V and 7 from J; bases not matched to a gene: 13. The CDR3 contains 17 residues. CDR1 is SGHTA and CDR2 is FQGNSA in the germline V gene. CDR3 protein: CASSLDRAGGLGGTQYF. The CDR3 DNA follows: TGTGCCAGCAGCTTAGATCGAGCGGGGGGCCTAGGGGGGACCCAGTACTTC. Looking up the rest from reference TRBV7-2 and TRBJ2-5 gives the full variable domain: GAGVSQSPSNKVTEKGKDVELRCDPISGHTALYWYRQSLGQGLEFLIYFQGNSAPDKSGLPSDRFSAERTGGSVSTLTIQRTQQEDSAVYLCASSLDRAGGLGGTQYFGPGTRLLVL.

V usage is TRBV29-1 and J usage is TRBJ2-4, with D tentatively TRBD2 (6 bases). Trimming took off 5 bases at V and 6 bases at J, with 11 bases between the two ends. In germline, CDR1 is SQVTM, CDR2 ANQGSEA. The CDR3 length is 12 residues. The CDR3 is CSVRLETNIQYF. In nucleotides, the CDR3 is TGCAGCGTTAGACTAGAAACAAACATTCAGTACTTC.

The genes are TRBV6-6 and TRBJ1-2; TRBD1 matches at 9 bases. CDR3 length equals 16 residues. The germline gives CDR1 MNHNY, CDR2 SVGAGI (reference sequence). After removal of 5 bases from V and 3 bases from J, the junction contained 10 bases not matched to a gene. DNA of the CDR3: TGTGCCAGCAGTCTCGGAAAGACAGGGGGAGACTATGGCTACACCTTC. Its protein product is CASSLGKTGGDYGYTF.

This clonotype was seen only a few times. The junction and the germline gene differ at one end; a read error may be behind it. V and J are TRBV29-1 and TRBJ2-3; the D gene is possibly TRBD2 (6 bases). Germline CDR1 reads SQVTM; CDR2 reads ANQGSEA. The CDR3 contains 10 residues. The CDR3 is CSVEDAGPSF. Here the CDR3 DNA reads TGCAGCGTTGAAGATGCGGGACCGTCCTTT.

The V gene is TRBV2, the J gene TRBJ2-3; 10 bases agree with TRBD2. The CDR3 has 16 amino acids. The V segment lost 4 bases and the J segment 2 bases; nucleotides outside the gene matches: 6. The germline CDR1 and CDR2 sequences are SNHLY and FYNNEI. DNA of the CDR3: TGTGCCAGCAGTGGGCCACTAGCGGGGACCACAGATACGCAGTATTTT. As protein: CASSGPLAGTTDTQYF.

This clonotype was observed a few times. V usage is TRBV6-5 and J usage is TRBJ1-4; TRBD1 aligns across 7 bases. Losses at the gene ends were 4 bases for V and 6 bases for J; bases not matched to a gene: 5. Germline CDR1 and CDR2: MNHEY and SVGAGI. The CDR3 is 14 residues long. The CDR3 DNA sequence: TGTGCCAGCAGTTTACAGGGGCCAGATGAAAAACTGTTTTTT. It is translated as CASSLQGPDEKLFF.

V usage is TRBV5-6 and J usage is TRBJ2-7, with D hard to call. The J call is uncertain, as TRBJ2-1 better fits the DNA end. Germline V lookup: CDR1 SGHDT, CDR2 YYEEEE. This CDR3 contains 14 residues. This CDR3 reads CASSLARHYNEQFF. The CDR3 DNA sequence: TGTGCCAGCAGCTTGGCACGACATTACAATGAGCAGTTCTTC.

V usage is TRBV12-5 and J usage is TRBJ2-1; 10 bases are shared with TRBD2. The CDR3 loop spans 16 amino acids. V lost 0 bases to trimming and J lost 1 base; unmatched junction nucleotides: 0. CDR1 LGHNT and CDR2 FRNRAP come from the germline V gene. Here the CDR3 reads CASGLVLAGSYNEQFF. The CDR3 nucleotides are TGTGCTAGTGGTTTGGTACTAGCGGGATCCTACAATGAGCAGTTCTTC.

The rearrangement uses TRBV24-1 and TRBJ2-3, with 9 positions matching TRBD1. J gave up 4 bases and V 3 bases, and 10 bases lay outside the gene matches. Germline V gene lookup returns CDR1 KGHDR and CDR2 SFDVKD. The CDR3 runs to 17 residues. The CDR3 sequence: CATSDPIGDRVSDTQYF. In DNA, the CDR3 is TGTGCCACCAGTGATCCAATCGGGGACAGGGTCTCAGATACGCAGTATTTT.

The chain joins TRBV5-1 to TRBJ2-5; the D gene could be TRBD1 or TRBD2 (5 bases each). Trimming shortened V by 7 bases and J by 1 base, and 14 bases separated the two germline ends. The CDR3 sequence is 14 residues long. Germline V gene sequence: CDR1 SGHRS, CDR2 YFSETQ. The CDR3 DNA reads as TGCGCCAGCTTTAGTGAGGGGCTCCAAGAGACCCAGTACTTC. The encoded protein is CASFSEGLQETQYF.

The chain links TRBV20-1 to TRBJ1-4, with D possibly TRBD1 on 6 matching bases. There are 16 residues in the CDR3. Germline assignment: CDR1 DFQATT and CDR2 SNEGSKA (reference sequence). The V and J ends lost 0 bases and 4 bases respectively, with 15 bases between them. CDR3 protein: CSARDWADSHNEKLFF. Here the CDR3 DNA reads TGCAGTGCTAGAGATTGGGCGGACAGCCATAATGAAAAACTGTTTTTT.

This clonotype was counted only a few times. Here the CDR3 reads CASSLGLDKGTNTIYF. The CDR3 coding sequence is TGTGCCAGCAGCTTAGGCCTTGATAAGGGGACAAACACCATATATTTT. This chain connects TRBV7-9 to TRBJ1-3, with a possible D match to TRBD1 (5 bases). Per germline, CDR1 SEHNR and CDR2 FQNEAQ (reference sequence). The CDR3 totals 16 residues. The V end was cut by 1 base, the J end by 6 bases, with 16 bases between.

This clonotype has just a few counts. The V and J genes are TRBV7-9 and TRBJ1-3; D remains unclear. The CDR3 sequence is 16 residues long. Deletions cut 6 bases from V and 0 bases from J, with 15 bases between. Per germline, CDR1 SEHNR and CDR2 FQNEAQ (reference sequence). In DNA form, the CDR3 reads TGTGCCAGCAGTAAACTGACTCCCGACTCTGGAAACACCATATATTTT. This encodes CASSKLTPDSGNTIYF.

This clonotype was observed a few times. V and J are TRBV12-3 or TRBV12-4 and TRBJ1-1, with D hard to call. V lost 5 bases, J lost 3 bases, and 13 bases lay in between. The CDR3 length is 14 residues. CDR3 amino acids: CASSTGPADTEAFF. CDR3 coding DNA: TGTGCCAGCAGTACTGGGCCCGCGGACACTGAAGCTTTCTTT.

This clonotype was observed a handful of times. This chain uses TRBV29-1 with TRBJ2-6; 12 bases align to TRBD1. The CDR3 is 14 residues long. J was trimmed by 12 bases and V by 6 bases; bases with no gene match: 9. Germline CDR1 SQVTM, CDR2 ANQGSEA. The CDR3 region has the DNA TGCAGCGTAGCCGGGACAGGGGGCAGGACCGTCCTGACTTTC. Protein product: CSVAGTGGRTVLTF.

The sample holds a few counts of this clonotype. The V call is TRBV7-9, the J call TRBJ2-6; D is possibly TRBD2 (6 bases). The V end was cut by 1 base, the J end by 1 base, with 17 bases between. From germline, CDR1 is SEHNR and CDR2 FQNEAQ (reference sequence). There are 19 residues in the CDR3. The CDR3 is CASSLVFRDFGSGANVLTF. CDR3 DNA: TGTGCCAGCAGCTTAGTCTTCAGGGACTTTGGGTCTGGGGCCAACGTCCTGACTTTC.

In its sample, this clonotype was seen a few times. The chain has TRBV28 and TRBJ2-1; TRBD2 aligns across 9 bases. The CDR3 totals 14 residues. J gave up 5 bases and V 5 bases, and 4 bases lay outside the gene matches. Germline V CDR1 and CDR2: MDHEN, SYDVKM. DNA for the CDR3: TGTGCCAGCAGTCCTAGCGGGACAAACAATGAGCAGTTCTTC. This gives the protein CASSPSGTNNEQFF.

This clonotype was picked up a small number of times. The chain combines TRBV14 with TRBJ1-1; D is unresolved. This CDR3 region has 16 residues. The germline V gene has CDR1 SGHDN and CDR2 FVKESK. Trimming stripped 0 bases from V and 0 bases from J, with 11 bases between. The CDR3 protein is CASSQDPTFMNTEAFF. The CDR3 DNA reads TGTGCCAGCAGCCAAGATCCCACCTTCATGAACACTGAAGCTTTCTTT.

This clonotype was seen a few times. This rearrangement joins TRBV6-5 to TRBJ2-7; 9 bases fit TRBD1. Per germline, CDR1 MNHEY and CDR2 SVGAGI. Losses at the gene ends were 2 bases for V and 3 bases for J; bases not matched to a gene: 5. There are 15 residues in the CDR3. The CDR3, as DNA: TGTGCCAGCAGTTACGGACAGGGGATCTTCTACGAGCAGTACTTC. Translation gives CASSYGQGIFYEQYF.

This chain connects TRBV19 to TRBJ1-1; 8 bases are a match to TRBD1. This CDR3 region has 14 residues. Germline V CDR1 and CDR2: LNHDA, SQIVND (reference sequence). V trimming: 3 bases; J trimming: 1 base; junction bases outside the gene matches: 1. This CDR3 is CASSMQGANTEAFF. The CDR3 region has the DNA TGTGCCAGTAGTATGCAGGGGGCGAACACTGAAGCTTTCTTT.

This clonotype was counted only a few times. The chain couples TRBV10-3 to TRBJ1-1, with D unresolved. Germline assignment: CDR1 ENHRY and CDR2 SYGVKD. V was shortened by 6 bases and J by 1 base, with 9 bases between the two germline ends. The CDR3 contains 13 residues. The CDR3: CAISPGRNTEAFF. CDR3 nucleotide sequence: TGTGCCATCAGCCCGGGGAGGAACACTGAAGCTTTCTTT.